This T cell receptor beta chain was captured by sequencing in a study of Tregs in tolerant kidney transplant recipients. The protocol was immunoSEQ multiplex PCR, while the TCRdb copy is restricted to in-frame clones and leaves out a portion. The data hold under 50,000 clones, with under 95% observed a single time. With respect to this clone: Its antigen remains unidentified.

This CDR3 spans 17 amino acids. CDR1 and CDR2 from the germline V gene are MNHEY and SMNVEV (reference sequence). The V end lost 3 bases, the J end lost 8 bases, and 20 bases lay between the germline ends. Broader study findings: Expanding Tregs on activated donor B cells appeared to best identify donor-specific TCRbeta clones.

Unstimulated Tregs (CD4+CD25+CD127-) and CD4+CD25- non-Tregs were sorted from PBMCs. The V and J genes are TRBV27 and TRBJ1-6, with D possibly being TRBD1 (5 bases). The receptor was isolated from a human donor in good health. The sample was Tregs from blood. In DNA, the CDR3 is TGTGCCAGCAGTTTGGGAACAGGAAGGCTTTGGGATTCACCCCTCCACTTT. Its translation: CASSLGTGRLWDSPLHF.